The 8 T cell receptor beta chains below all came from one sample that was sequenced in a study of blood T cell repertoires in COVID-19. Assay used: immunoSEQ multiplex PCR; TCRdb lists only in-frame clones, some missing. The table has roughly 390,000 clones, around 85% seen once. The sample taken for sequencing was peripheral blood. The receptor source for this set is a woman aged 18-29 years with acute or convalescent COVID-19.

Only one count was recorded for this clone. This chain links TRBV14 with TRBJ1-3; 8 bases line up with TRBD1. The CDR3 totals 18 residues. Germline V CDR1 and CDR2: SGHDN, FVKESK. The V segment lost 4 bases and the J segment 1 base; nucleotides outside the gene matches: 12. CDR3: CASSPTPGGHWSGNTIYF. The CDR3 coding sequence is TGTGCCAGCAGCCCGACCCCAGGGGGCCACTGGTCTGGAAACACCATATATTTT.

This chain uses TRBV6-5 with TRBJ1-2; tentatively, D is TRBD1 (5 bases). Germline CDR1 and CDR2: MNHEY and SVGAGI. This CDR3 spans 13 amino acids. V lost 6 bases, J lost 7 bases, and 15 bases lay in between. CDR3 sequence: CASSQDRIGGYTF. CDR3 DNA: TGTGCCAGCAGCCAAGACAGAATAGGTGGCTACACCTTC.

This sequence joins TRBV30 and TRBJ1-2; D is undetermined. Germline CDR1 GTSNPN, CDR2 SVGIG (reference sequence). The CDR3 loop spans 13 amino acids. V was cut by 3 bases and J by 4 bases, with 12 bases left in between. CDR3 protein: CAWSNAGIYGYTF. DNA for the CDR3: TGTGCCTGGAGCAACGCGGGGATCTATGGCTACACCTTC.

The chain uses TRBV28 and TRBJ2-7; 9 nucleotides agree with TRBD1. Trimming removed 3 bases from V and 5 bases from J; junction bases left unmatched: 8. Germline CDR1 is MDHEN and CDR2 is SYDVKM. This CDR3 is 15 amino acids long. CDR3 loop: CASSLGGQGWDEQYF. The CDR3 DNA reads TGTGCCAGCAGTTTGGGGGGACAGGGATGGGACGAGCAGTACTTC. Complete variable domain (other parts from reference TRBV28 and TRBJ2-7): DVKVTQSSRYLVKRTGEKVFLECVQDMDHENMFWYRQDPGLGLRLIYFSYDVKMKEKGDIPEGYSVSREKKERFSLILESASTNQTSMYLCASSLGGQGWDEQYFGPGTRLTVT.

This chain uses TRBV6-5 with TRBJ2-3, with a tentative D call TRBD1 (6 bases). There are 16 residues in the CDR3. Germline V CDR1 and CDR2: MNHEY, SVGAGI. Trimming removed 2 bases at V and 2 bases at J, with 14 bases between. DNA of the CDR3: TGTGCCAGCAGTTACGAGGCAGGGGACCCCACAGATACGCAGTATTTT. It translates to CASSYEAGDPTDTQYF.

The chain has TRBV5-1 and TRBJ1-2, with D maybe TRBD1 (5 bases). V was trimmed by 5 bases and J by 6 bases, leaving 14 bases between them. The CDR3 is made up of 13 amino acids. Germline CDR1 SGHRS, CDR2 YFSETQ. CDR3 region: CASRPTDQDGYTF. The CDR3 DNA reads TGCGCCAGCAGACCGACAGATCAGGATGGCTACACCTTC.

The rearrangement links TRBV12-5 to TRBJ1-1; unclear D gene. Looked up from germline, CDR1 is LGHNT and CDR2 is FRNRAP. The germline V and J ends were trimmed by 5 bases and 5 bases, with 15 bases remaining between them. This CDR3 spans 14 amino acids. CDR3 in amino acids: CASGGNRPGTEAFF. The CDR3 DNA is TGTGCTAGTGGTGGTAATCGCCCCGGGACTGAAGCTTTCTTT.

The CDR3 DNA sequence: TGCGCCAGCTCAAGAGGGACAGGGGGCTACGAGCAGTACTTC. As protein: CASSRGTGGYEQYF. This chain joins TRBV5-1 and TRBJ2-7; 11 nucleotides agree with TRBD1. Germline values: CDR1 SGHRS, CDR2 YFSETQ. Trimming took 7 bases from V and 3 from J; bases not matched to a gene: 6. The CDR3 length is 14 residues.